Reported below is one T cell receptor beta chain. Its target is not known. The CDR3 totals 11 residues. From germline, CDR1 is MNHEY and CDR2 SVGAGI. The V end lost 6 bases, the J end lost 2 bases, and 4 bases lay between the germline ends. Measured with immunoSEQ multiplex PCR; TCRdb has only the in-frame clones, and not every one. There are 200,000 to 300,000 clones in the sample; about four fifths occur only once, and about 0.64% lies in the top ten. The source of the sample is a study of Tregs in tolerant kidney transplant recipients. Whole-study findings and limits: Findings come from small patient numbers and require larger validation. Biological reproducibility was not directly addressed, but technical replication error appeared minimal. The most relevant donor-specific Treg TCRbeta repertoire apparently came from expansion with activated donor B cells.

Unstimulated regulatory T cells (CD4+CD25+CD127-), CD4+CD25- non-regulatory cells, CD4 and CD8 cells were FACS-sorted from thawed PBMCs. The V and J genes are TRBV6-5 and TRBJ1-1; D gene unclear. Source material: CD4+ T cells from blood. This sequence was found in a human donor in good health. CDR3 loop: CASRFNTEAFF. The DNA for the CDR3 is TGTGCCAGCAGATTCAACACTGAAGCTTTCTTT.